One sample yielded the 24 T cell receptor beta chains listed below, sequenced in a study of blood T cells in healthy people across ages. Using a J-beta primer mix together with a sample-barcoded 5' primer, a second PCR was run for about 7 to 12 cycles. TCRdb passed the 5' RACE reads through MiXCR, listing each CDR3 protein once. Of fewer than 1.5 million distinct CDR3 sequences listed, approximately 38% are singletons. The sample consisted of blood. The receptors stem from a woman between 18 and 29 years old in good health.

The chain employs TRBV3-1 and TRBJ2-7; D remains ambiguous. Germline V gene sequence: CDR1 LGHDT, CDR2 YNNKEL (reference sequence). The CDR3 has 12 amino acids. The germline V and J ends were trimmed by 1 base and 10 bases, with 11 bases remaining between them. The CDR3 loop reads CASSQGTPLQYF. In DNA form, the CDR3 reads TGTGCCAGCAGCCAAGGCACCCCATTACAGTACTTC.

The chain employs TRBV6-5 and TRBJ2-1; a weak D match, TRBD1 (5 bases). The CDR3 has 13 residues. In germline, CDR1 is MNHEY, CDR2 SVGAGI. V was pared by 5 bases and J by 10 bases, with 15 bases between. The CDR3 sequence: CASSTDNQGEQFF. The CDR3, as DNA: TGTGCCAGCAGTACAGATAATCAGGGAGAGCAGTTCTTC.

The rearrangement joins TRBV7-9 to TRBJ1-5; TRBD1 matches 8 bases. Germline V gene data show CDR1 as SEHNR and CDR2 as FQNEAQ (reference sequence). The CDR3 spans 15 residues. V was pared by 5 bases and J by 4 bases, with 7 bases of the junction left unmatched. CDR3: CASSPGTGQNQPQHF. The CDR3 bases are TGTGCCAGCAGCCCGGGGACAGGACAAAATCAGCCCCAGCATTTT.

This clonotype turned up a few times. The CDR3 region has the DNA TGTGCCAGCAGTTCCGGCCACGACTATGGCTACACCTTC. Protein: CASSSGHDYGYTF. V is TRBV27 and J is TRBJ1-2, with unresolved D. Germline V gene data show CDR1 as MNHEY and CDR2 as SMNVEV (reference sequence). CDR3 length: 13 amino acids. The V end was cut by 4 bases, the J end by 3 bases, with 9 bases between.

The chain recombines TRBV4-1 with TRBJ1-1; 9 nucleotides match TRBD1. V shed 1 base, J shed 0 bases, and the junction held 18 bases outside the gene matches. The CDR3 is 21 residues long. Per the germline V gene, CDR1 is MGHRA and CDR2 is YSYEKL. CDR3 nucleotide sequence: TGCGCCAGCAGCCAAGTTACTCCACTCCGGGACAGGGTTTTTTTGAACACTGAAGCTTTCTTT. It codes for CASSQVTPLRDRVFLNTEAFF.

On this clonotype: One junction end disagrees with the germline gene, perhaps due to a read error. The J gene is TRBJ2-7, the V gene TRBV12-3 or TRBV12-4; D ambiguous. The CDR3 spans 15 residues. The CDR3 nucleotides read TGTGCCGGCAGCCCCCAAGCTTCTAGCTCCTACGAGCAGTACTTC. This gives the protein CAGSPQASSSYEQYF.

There are a few counts of this clonotype. The chain is built from TRBV5-1 and TRBJ2-1, with 14 bases fitting TRBD2. Trimming cost V 2 bases and J 9 bases; bases outside gene matches: 10. The CDR3 runs to 17 residues. The germline V gene encodes CDR1 SGHRS and CDR2 YFSETQ. CDR3 coding DNA: TGCGCCAGCAGCTTAGGGGGGACTAGCGGGAGCAACGGTGAGCAGTTCTTC. Translating it yields CASSLGGTSGSNGEQFF.

This clonotype was seen many times. The CDR3 region has the DNA TGTGCCAGCACCCGAACTAGCGGGAGTAGCAATGAGCAGTACTTC. Protein sequence: CASTRTSGSSNEQYF. The rearrangement links TRBV6-5 to TRBJ2-7, with 11 bases aligning to TRBD2. This CDR3 comprises 15 residues. The V gene end was trimmed by 7 bases and the J gene end by 7 bases; junction bases not matched to a gene: 12. The germline CDR1 and CDR2 sequences are MNHEY and SVGAGI.

The chain links TRBV5-1 to TRBJ2-1; D may match TRBD1 or TRBD2 (5 bases each). Germline CDR1 and CDR2: SGHRS and YFSETQ. The CDR3 extends over 14 amino acids. Trimming left V 4 bases short and J 6 bases short, with 14 bases between. CDR3 nucleotides: TGCGCCAGCAGCCCAGGGACCCAAGGCAATGAGCAGTTCTTC. The encoded protein is CASSPGTQGNEQFF.

The chain couples TRBV29-1 to TRBJ2-3, with 8 bases aligning to TRBD2. Germline CDR1 and CDR2: SQVTM and ANQGSEA. V was pared by 7 bases and J by 2 bases, with 5 bases of the junction left unmatched. This CDR3 is built from 13 residues. The CDR3 DNA sequence: TGCAGCGCCGGGGGGGCAATCACAGATACGCAGTATTTT. Translation: CSAGGAITDTQYF.

V is TRBV7-8 and J is TRBJ2-7; tentatively, D is TRBD2 (5 bases). The CDR3 runs to 16 residues. Germline values: CDR1 SGHVS, CDR2 FQNEAQ. V was cut by 5 bases and J by 1 base, with 18 bases left in between. Here the CDR3 DNA reads TGTGCCAGCAGCACCCCAGCGGAGTGGTCTTCCTACGAGCAGTACTTC. Translating it yields CASSTPAEWSSYEQYF.

This clonotype was counted a single time. One junction end does not reproduce the germline sequence, and a read error may be involved. The chain couples TRBV7-2 to TRBJ2-5; tentatively, D is TRBD2 (6 bases). CDR1 and CDR2 from the germline V gene are SGHTA and FQGNSA. This CDR3 has 12 amino acids. CDR3 loop: CATSKRVETQYF. DNA for the CDR3: TGTGCCACCAGCAAGCGGGTGGAGACCCAGTACTTC.

This clonotype was seen more than once but under ten times. The chain recombines TRBV12-3 or TRBV12-4 with TRBJ2-1; D unresolved. V lost 3 bases and J lost 5, with 11 bases in between. The CDR3 runs 14 residues. Here the CDR3 reads CASSLRPKDNEQFF. In nucleotides, the CDR3 is TGTGCCAGCAGTTTGCGGCCGAAAGACAATGAGCAGTTCTTC.

The chain is built from TRBV11-2 and TRBJ1-6; TRBD1 might be the D (5 bases). The CDR3 contains 19 residues. Per germline, CDR1 SGHAT and CDR2 FQNNGV. V lost 3 bases to trimming and J lost 0 bases, with 18 bases between them. CDR3 nucleotide sequence: TGTGCCAGCAGCTTGGGGGACCGGGACTTGAGCTCCTATAATTCACCCCTCCACTTT. Translating gives CASSLGDRDLSSYNSPLHF.

This clonotype was counted once. The chain has TRBV7-8 and TRBJ2-2, with no clear D. The CDR3 length is 17 residues. Trimming removed 5 bases from V and 2 bases from J, with 18 bases in between. CDR1 SGHVS and CDR2 FQNEAQ come from the germline V gene. DNA of the CDR3: TGTGCCAGCAGCCCCGTAGGCTCGAGGCCTAACACCGGGGAGCTGTTTTTT. It translates to CASSPVGSRPNTGELFF.

This chain joins TRBV12-3 or TRBV12-4 and TRBJ2-5; 8 bases are a match to TRBD2. This CDR3 spans 16 amino acids. V lost 6 bases and J lost 5; bases outside the gene matches: 14. CDR3 bases: TGTGCCAGCAGACATGACGGGGGGGCCGTTGACGAGACCCAGTACTTC. Translating gives CASRHDGGAVDETQYF.

A few counts support this clonotype. The chain couples TRBV20-1 to TRBJ2-7, with TRBD2 identical over 13 bases. The V segment lost 1 base and the J segment 7 bases; nucleotides outside the gene matches: 16. CDR1 and CDR2 from the germline V gene are DFQATT and SNEGSKA (reference sequence). The CDR3 runs to 18 residues. CDR3 DNA: TGCAGTGCTAGAGGGGGACTAGCGGGACCCTTCGGAAACAATGAGCAGTACTTC. Encoded protein: CSARGGLAGPFGNNEQYF.

This clonotype was seen a few times. The CDR3 nucleotides read TGTGCCAGCCCTCCCGAGCGGTCCTCTAGCACAGATACGCAGTATTTT. Its protein product is CASPPERSSSTDTQYF. The gene calls are TRBV7-2 and TRBJ2-3; possible D gene TRBD2, 5 bases. Trimming stripped 8 bases from V and 0 bases from J, with 18 bases between. Germline CDR1 SGHTA, CDR2 FQGNSA. This CDR3 spans 16 amino acids.

The V and J genes are TRBV5-1 and TRBJ2-1; D tentatively fits TRBD1 or TRBD2 (5 bases each). Germline-derived CDR1 and CDR2 are SGHRS and YFSETQ. The CDR3 totals 13 residues. V gave up 0 bases and J gave up 12 bases, with 13 bases separating them. CDR3 residues: CASSLAGTRVQFF. For the CDR3, the DNA is TGCGCCAGCAGCTTGGCCGGGACGCGAGTGCAGTTCTTC.

This clonotype was detected only a few times. This chain uses TRBV9 with TRBJ2-4; D remains unclear. The end of the DNA is better explained by TRBJ2-7, so the J call may be wrong. The germline V gene encodes CDR1 SGDLS and CDR2 YYNGEE. The CDR3 sequence is 16 residues long. CDR3 region: CASSVALESLSHEQYF. The DNA for the CDR3 is TGTGCCAGCAGCGTAGCTCTCGAGTCACTATCCCACGAGCAGTACTTC.

The chain couples TRBV24-1 to TRBJ1-2, with TRBD1 identical over 7 bases. Losses at the gene ends were 2 bases for V and 2 bases for J; bases not matched to a gene: 10. This CDR3 has 17 amino acids. Germline values: CDR1 KGHDR, CDR2 SFDVKD. CDR3: CATSDSTNRGANYGYTF. CDR3 DNA: TGTGCCACCAGTGATTCGACTAACAGGGGCGCGAACTATGGCTACACCTTC.

The sample holds one count of this clonotype. The V and J genes are TRBV2 and TRBJ1-1; 7 bases align to TRBD1. The CDR3 totals 15 residues. V lost 7 bases and J lost 0; bases outside the gene matches: 8. The germline CDR1 and CDR2 sequences are SNHLY and FYNNEI. CDR3 sequence reads: CASKKRDSVNTEAFF. The CDR3 bases are TGTGCCAGCAAGAAGCGGGACAGTGTGAACACTGAAGCTTTCTTT.

This chain links TRBV5-8 with TRBJ1-5; the match to TRBD1 covers 7 bases. The germline V gene encodes CDR1 SGHTS and CDR2 YDEGEE. The V segment lost 0 bases and the J segment 7 bases; nucleotides outside the gene matches: 7. The CDR3 is made up of 15 amino acids. CDR3 nucleotide sequence: TGTGCCAGCAGCTTGGGTACAGGGGTGCGACAGCCCCAGCATTTT. This translates into CASSLGTGVRQPQHF. Full variable domain (rest looked up from reference TRBV5-8 and TRBJ1-5): EAGVTQSPTHLIKTRGQQATLRCSPISGHTSVYWYQQALGLGLQFLLWYDEGEERNRGNFPPRFSGRQFPNYSSELNVNALELEDSALYLCASSLGTGVRQPQHFGDGTRLSIL.

This clonotype was picked up a small number of times. The DNA for the CDR3 is TGTGCCAGCAGCGTAGGACTCCTAGCTGGTCAAGAGACCCAGTACTTC. Amino acid sequence: CASSVGLLAGQETQYF. This chain connects TRBV9 to TRBJ2-5; tentatively, D is TRBD2 (5 bases). Trimming stripped 0 bases from V and 2 bases from J, with 14 bases between. There are 16 residues in the CDR3. Germline V gene data show CDR1 as SGDLS and CDR2 as YYNGEE.